The 14 T cell receptor beta chains reported below all come from one sample, sequenced in a study of blood T cells in healthy people across ages. Using a J-beta primer mix together with a sample-barcoded 5' primer, a second PCR was run for about 6 to 11 cycles. TCRdb fed the 5' RACE reads into MiXCR, producing one record per CDR3 protein. In the table there are hundreds of thousands of distinct CDR3 sequences, roughly 43% of which are singletons. Sequencing input: blood. The receptors here all came from a man at least 80 years old in good health.

Written as DNA, the CDR3 is TGTGCCAGCAGTTCCGCCGGGACAGGGAATTCACCCCTCCACTTT. Protein: CASSSAGTGNSPLHF. The V gene is TRBV6-2 or TRBV6-3, the J gene TRBJ1-6; 9 bases align to TRBD1. CDR3 length: 15 residues. Germline CDR1 and CDR2: MNHEY and SVGEGT. Trimming removed 4 bases from V and 7 bases from J; junction bases left unmatched: 5.

This rearrangement joins TRBV5-1 to TRBJ2-1; the D gene is possibly TRBD1 (6 bases). The CDR3 consists of 14 residues. Trimming stripped 1 base from V and 4 bases from J, with 9 bases between. Germline V gives CDR1 SGHRS, CDR2 YFSETQ. CDR3 sequence reads: CASSLLRGYNEQFF. CDR3 DNA: TGCGCCAGCAGCTTGTTAAGGGGGTACAATGAGCAGTTCTTC. The entire variable domain, with the rest obtained from reference TRBV5-1 and TRBJ2-1, is as follows: KAGVTQTPRYLIKTRGQQVTLSCSPISGHRSVSWYQQTPGQGLQFLFEYFSETQRNKGNFPGRFSGRQFSNSRSEMNVSTLELGDSALYLCASSLLRGYNEQFFGPGTRLTVL.

This clonotype was seen more than once but under ten times. V and J are TRBV29-1 and TRBJ2-7; no definite D call. This CDR3 spans 13 amino acids. The germline CDR1 and CDR2 sequences are SQVTM and ANQGSEA. CDR3 DNA: TGCAGTCGTTTTATCGGACGCCCCTGCGAGCAGTACTTC. This translates into CSRFIGRPCEQYF.

This clonotype was counted many times. V gene TRBV4-2 combines with J gene TRBJ2-1, with D perhaps TRBD1 (5 bases). CDR3 size: 13 residues. CDR1 is LGHNA, CDR2 YNFKEQ, per germline. V lost 0 bases and J 10 bases, leaving 10 bases between the germline ends. For the CDR3, the DNA is TGTGCCAGCAGCCAAGATCGGACAAGGGAGCAGTTCTTC. It yields the protein CASSQDRTREQFF.

The chain carries TRBV7-2 and TRBJ2-3, with unresolved D. The CDR3 extends over 15 amino acids. Germline CDR1 reads SGHTA; CDR2 reads FQGNSA. V lost 1 base to trimming and J lost 7 bases, with 15 bases between them. CDR3 bases: TGTGCCAGCAGCTTAGATGGGCTATCACCAAATACGCAGTATTTT. Protein sequence: CASSLDGLSPNTQYF. Full variable domain (outside the CDR3, taken from reference TRBV7-2 and TRBJ2-3): GAGVSQSPSNKVTEKGKDVELRCDPISGHTALYWYRQSLGQGLEFLIYFQGNSAPDKSGLPSDRFSAERTGGSVSTLTIQRTQQEDSAVYLCASSLDGLSPNTQYFGPGTRLTVL.

This rearrangement joins TRBV6-1 to TRBJ2-5, with D unresolved. CDR1 is MNHNS and CDR2 is SASEGT in the germline V gene. This CDR3 is built from 14 residues. The V and J ends lost 2 bases and 2 bases respectively, with 9 bases between them. The CDR3 DNA reads as TGTGCCAGCAGTGAAATCTGGGTTCAAGAGACCCAGTACTTC. Its protein is CASSEIWVQETQYF.

The table lists this clonotype with many counts. The rearrangement joins TRBV6-5 to TRBJ2-7, with a possible D match to TRBD1 (5 bases). Germline CDR1 MNHEY, CDR2 SVGAGI. Trimming took 4 bases from V and 1 from J, leaving 17 bases between them. This CDR3 contains 16 residues. The DNA for the CDR3 is TGTGCCAGCAGTTTCGCGAAACGGACACCGTCCTACGAGCAGTACTTC. Amino acid sequence: CASSFAKRTPSYEQYF.

This clonotype turned up a few times. The genes are TRBV7-9 and TRBJ2-1, with 8 bases lining up with TRBD1. The length of the CDR3 is 15 residues. The ends lost 5 bases at V and 6 bases at J; junction bases unmatched: 9. Germline CDR1 reads SEHNR; CDR2 reads FQNEAQ (reference sequence). The CDR3 reads CASSQGASRGNEQFF. CDR3 nucleotide sequence: TGTGCCAGCAGCCAGGGGGCTAGCAGGGGCAATGAGCAGTTCTTC.

This clonotype was found many times. The CDR3: CASSSKTSGVNNEQFF. CDR3 nucleotides: TGTGCCAGCAGCTCCAAGACTAGCGGGGTTAACAATGAGCAGTTCTTC. V usage is TRBV6-6 and J usage is TRBJ2-1; TRBD2 matches at 11 bases. The CDR3 totals 16 residues. Germline lookup yields CDR1 MNHNY and CDR2 SVGAGI (reference sequence). V shed 6 bases and J 5 bases; nucleotides not matched to a gene: 9.

This clonotype was seen ten or more times. V is TRBV13 and J is TRBJ2-3; D uncertain. This CDR3 spans 13 amino acids. Germline assignment: CDR1 PRHDT and CDR2 FYEKMQ (reference sequence). Trimming cost V 3 bases and J 1 base, with 5 bases left between them. The CDR3 loop reads CASSFPGTDTQYF. The CDR3 DNA sequence: TGTGCCAGCAGCTTCCCGGGCACAGATACGCAGTATTTT.

CDR3 DNA sequence: TGTGCCACCAGGCGAGAAAGGGGACTAGCGACAAAAGAGACCCAGTTCTTC. This encodes CATRRERGLATKETQFF. The chain has TRBV15 and TRBJ2-5; 10 bases are shared with TRBD2. The J call may not be correct, given that the DNA end is closer to TRBJ2-1. Germline values: CDR1 LNHNV, CDR2 YYDKDF (reference sequence). CDR3 length: 17 residues.

There are many counts of this clonotype. This sequence joins TRBV7-2 and TRBJ2-5; D is possibly TRBD1 or TRBD2 (5 bases each). Trimming took 5 bases from V and 5 from J, leaving 18 bases between them. Germline loops: CDR1 SGHTA, CDR2 FQGNSA. This CDR3 has 15 amino acids. CDR3 sequence: CASSRGSVGTETQYF. The CDR3, as DNA: TGTGCCAGCAGCCGTGGCTCTGTGGGGACGGAGACCCAGTACTTC.

DNA for the CDR3: TGTGCCAGCAGCCCCAATGGCGGCGGGGGACCCACGGGGGAGCAGTTCTTC. Translated: CASSPNGGGGPTGEQFF. The V and J genes are TRBV3-1 and TRBJ2-1; the match to TRBD2 covers 7 bases. Looked up from germline, CDR1 is LGHDT and CDR2 is YNNKEL (reference sequence). The trim removed 4 bases at V and 10 bases at J, leaving 19 bases unmatched. This CDR3 has 17 amino acids.

The V call is TRBV4-2, the J call TRBJ2-5, with 7 bases identical to TRBD1. CDR3 length: 16 residues. J gave up 2 bases and V 1 base, and 7 bases lay outside the gene matches. The germline V gene has CDR1 LGHNA and CDR2 YNFKEQ. The DNA of the CDR3 is TGTGCCAGCAGCCAAGGGACCTCGACAGGGCAAGAGACCCAGTACTTC. Protein product: CASSQGTSTGQETQYF.